This T cell receptor (beta chain) was captured in a study of T cell responses to AZD1222 COVID-19 vaccine. Study-wide background: Second-dose schedules of about 4 or about 12 weeks were combined. Points from the study as a whole: It was only after the peak T cell response that any repertoires were sampled. Donors were chiefly white British, with a greater number of females, and clonal diversity was perhaps underestimated. Regions left unmutated in variants are reportedly the target of nearly half of spike-specific TCRs.

In its sample, this clone was seen once. Its antigen is not identified. Assay: immunoSEQ multiplex PCR; the TCRdb copy retains only in-frame clones and omits some. This sample has more than 85,000 clones, with around 76% found just once. Germline CDR1 is SEHNR and CDR2 is FQNEAQ (reference sequence). The length of the CDR3 is 15 residues. The V and J ends lost 2 bases and 5 bases respectively, with 14 bases between them. The rearrangement uses TRBV7-9 and TRBJ2-3; D is undetermined. This sample comprised peripheral blood, obtained on day 0 of AZD1222 vaccination. This receptor was identified in an adult in good health. The CDR3 sequence is CASSLSHGSGDTQYF. The CDR3 region has the DNA TGTGCCAGCAGCTTATCCCATGGGTCGGGAGATACGCAGTATTTT.